This T cell receptor (beta chain) originates from a study of metastatic and nonmetastatic thyroid tumors (dated by TCRdb to 2020 to 2021). Context from the whole study: Repertoires were compared across peripheral blood and tumor or nodule tissue samples from malignant and benign thyroid patients.

The investigation overall reported the following: In both blood and tumor samples, malignant tumors were reported to have significantly higher TCR beta diversity than benign nodules.

No treatment had been received by any patient before thyroid surgery. Patient clinical samples collected from about 2011 to 2018 were retrospectively analysed using T-cell receptor beta sequencing. This clone showed up many times. Its specific antigen is unknown. The record has no base qualities; no much larger clone is one base away. The method was PCR. Sequenced using an Illumina HiSeq 4000. The TCR beta-chain CDR3 region of each patient was profiled by high-throughput sequencing. Under the source paper's analysis protocol: The researchers built a classifier to tell apart papillary thyroid cancer patients with distant metastasis, based on CDR3 differences among clinicopathological groups. The Shannon index was used to measure repertoire diversity, and the Morisita-Horn index was used to measure how similar tumor and blood repertoires were. TCRdb trimmed public reads at Q25 via fastp, called clones via MiXCR and kept in-frame beta chains. It is TCRdb's table, rather than the study itself, that gives the V and J calls and clone size. Counted in this sample were under 20,000 clones; 34% of them appeared once. The top ten clones comprise roughly 10% of the sample.

V is pared back by 3 bases and J by 2 bases, with 7 bases lying between the germline termini. CDR1 and CDR2 (LNHDA, SQIVND) derive from the germline V gene (reference sequence). The CDR3 runs 14 amino acids, cysteine and phenylalanine included. Solely the CDR3 DNA is kept, with 42 bases framed from the first base. The chain was built from TRBV19 and TRBJ2-2; the D gene assignment is perhaps TRBD1 or TRBD2, with each matching 5 bases. Sample: tumor tissue. This receptor was obtained from a male donor with papillary thyroid cancer or a benign thyroid nodule (not recorded which). Some clones in this sample may be carry-over from other donors' samples. The CDR3 protein sequence reads: CASSIRDNTGELFF. The DNA is TGTGCCAGTAGTATTCGGGACAACACCGGGGAGCTGTTTTTT.